The 20 T cell receptor beta chains given below trace back to one sample, sequenced in a study of PD-L1 blockade in urothelial cancer. Assay: immunoSEQ multiplex PCR; the TCRdb copy retains only in-frame clones and omits some. The repertoire has approximately 88,000 clones, roughly 84% of them found once; the top ten carry approximately 2%. Indicated time point: pretreatment peripheral blood. The sample was PBMCs, taken around atezolizumab (anti-PD-L1) treatment. The receptor set was obtained from a man aged 60 to 75 with urothelial cancer.

The chain is built from TRBV15 and TRBJ2-6; 10 bases fit TRBD2. J lost 5 bases, V lost 4 bases, and 11 bases had no gene match. CDR3 length: 18 residues. CDR1 is LNHNV and CDR2 is YYDKDF in the germline V gene (reference sequence). The CDR3 DNA sequence: TGTGCCACCAGCACTCCTAGCGGGGGCCTTCCCTGGGCCAACGTCCTGACTTTC. Amino acid sequence: CATSTPSGGLPWANVLTF.

This sequence joins TRBV19 and TRBJ1-5; 8 positions agree with TRBD1. Germline CDR1 reads LNHDA; CDR2 reads SQIVND (reference sequence). Trimming removed 5 bases from V and 11 bases from J; junction bases left unmatched: 11. The CDR3 consists of 14 residues. DNA for the CDR3: TGTGCCAGTAGTGTGGACAGGGCGGAAGCAGCCCAGCATTTT. Amino acid sequence: CASSVDRAEAAQHF.

The CDR3 here is CASSRRRDTREFF. In DNA, the CDR3 is TGCGCCAGCAGCCGGCGACGGGACACTAGAGAGTTTTTT. The genes are TRBV4-3 and TRBJ1-4, with D possibly matching TRBD1 (6 bases). Trimming took 4 bases from V and 16 from J, leaving 19 bases between them. This CDR3 region has 13 residues. Germline V gene sequence: CDR1 LGHNA, CDR2 YSLEER.

The CDR3 loop reads CASSTEARQGGNTIYF. The DNA of the CDR3 is TGTGCCAGCAGCACGGAGGCCCGACAGGGTGGAAACACCATATATTTT. The J gene is TRBJ1-3, the V gene TRBV5-4, with 7 nucleotides matching TRBD1. Germline V gene lookup returns CDR1 SGHNT and CDR2 YYREEE (reference sequence). V shed 4 bases and J 3 bases; nucleotides not matched to a gene: 10. The CDR3 runs to 16 residues.

J is TRBJ2-2 and V is TRBV5-1, with 7 bases matching TRBD1. Trimming took 5 bases from V and 2 from J; bases not matched to a gene: 12. CDR1 SGHRS and CDR2 YFSETQ come from the germline V gene. The CDR3 runs 17 residues. In DNA, the CDR3 is TGCGCCAGCAGACTTGGATTGGGACAGACTAACACCGGGGAGCTGTTTTTT. Translation: CASRLGLGQTNTGELFF.

The CDR3 protein is CASSLTDRGSGSPQYF. The CDR3 DNA reads as TGTGCCAGCAGCTTGACCGACAGGGGGTCAGGGTCGCCTCAGTACTTC. This rearrangement joins TRBV5-6 to TRBJ2-4; 9 nucleotides line up with TRBD1. CDR1 is SGHDT, CDR2 YYEEEE, per germline. The ends lost 1 base at V and 12 bases at J; junction bases unmatched: 14. The CDR3 is 16 residues long.

The chain couples TRBV30 to TRBJ1-6; 7 bases are shared with TRBD1. The CDR3 length is 15 residues. Germline CDR1 reads GTSNPN; CDR2 reads SVGIG (reference sequence). J was trimmed by 7 bases and V by 3 bases; bases with no gene match: 9. CDR3 sequence: CAWRGQGTENSPLHF. In nucleotides, the CDR3 is TGTGCCTGGAGGGGTCAGGGGACAGAAAATTCACCCCTCCACTTT. Full variable domain (remainder filled in from reference TRBV30 and TRBJ1-6): SQTIHQWPATLVQPVGSPLSLECTVEGTSNPNLYWYRQAAGRGLQLLFYSVGIGQISSEVPQNLSASRPQDRQFILSSKKLLLSDSGFYLCAWRGQGTENSPLHFGNGTRLTVT.

V and J are TRBV19 and TRBJ2-2, with TRBD1 matching 9 bases. The CDR3 spans 14 residues. In germline, CDR1 is LNHDA, CDR2 SQIVND (reference sequence). Losses at the gene ends were 5 bases for V and 6 bases for J; bases not matched to a gene: 4. Here the CDR3 DNA reads TGTGCCAGTAGTCCGGGGACAGGGCCCGGGGAGCTGTTTTTT. Translating it yields CASSPGTGPGELFF.

This clone was seen ten or more times. This chain links TRBV7-2 with TRBJ2-7; 7 nucleotides agree with TRBD1. The length of the CDR3 is 15 residues. Trimming removed 1 base from V and 1 base from J; junction bases left unmatched: 4. CDR1 and CDR2 from the germline V gene are SGHTA and FQGNSA. DNA of the CDR3: TGTGCCAGCAGCTTAGATTGGACAGGATCCTACGAGCAGTACTTC. Its translation: CASSLDWTGSYEQYF.

This clone showed up just once. This chain links TRBV6-6 with TRBJ2-7; TRBD1 matches at 8 bases. The CDR3 is 14 amino acids. V lost 6 bases, J lost 7 bases, and 11 bases stayed unmatched. CDR1 is MNHNY and CDR2 is SVGAGI in the germline V gene (reference sequence). The CDR3 DNA sequence: TGTGCCAGCAGCCCCCTCGACAGGGGCAGGGAGCAGTACTTC. This gives the protein CASSPLDRGREQYF.

The V call is TRBV12-5, the J call TRBJ2-5, with TRBD2 identical over 8 bases. The CDR3 is made up of 15 amino acids. Germline V gene data show CDR1 as LGHNT and CDR2 as FRNRAP. V shed 2 bases and J 5 bases; nucleotides not matched to a gene: 7. This CDR3 reads CASGLQSGGLETQYF. CDR3 bases: TGTGCTAGTGGTTTGCAGAGCGGGGGCTTGGAGACCCAGTACTTC.

CDR3 region: CASSLPGRQETQYF. The CDR3 coding sequence is TGTGCCAGCAGCTTACCGGGAAGACAAGAGACCCAGTACTTC. This chain connects TRBV5-4 to TRBJ2-5, with TRBD2 as a possible D gene (5 bases). Trimming pared 2 bases from V and 2 bases from J, leaving 10 bases between. Germline V gives CDR1 SGHNT, CDR2 YYREEE (reference sequence). The length of the CDR3 is 14 residues. Full variable domain (missing parts from reference TRBV5-4 and TRBJ2-5): ETGVTQSPTHLIKTRGQQVTLRCSSQSGHNTVSWYQQALGQGPQFIFQYYREEENGRGNFPPRFSGLQFPNYSSELNVNALELDDSALYLCASSLPGRQETQYFGPGTRLLVL.

This chain connects TRBV25-1 to TRBJ2-3, with D possibly matching TRBD1 (6 bases). The CDR3 length is 15 residues. V was clipped by 3 bases and J by 4 bases, with 14 bases between them. Germline V gene lookup returns CDR1 MGHDK and CDR2 SYGVNS. As DNA, the CDR3 is TGTGCCAGCAGTGACCACAGGGTTGGAGCAGATACGCAGTATTTT. This codes for CASSDHRVGADTQYF.

The V call is TRBV6-6, the J call TRBJ1-2; D is uncertain. V lost 2 bases to trimming and J lost 3 bases, with 10 bases between them. The CDR3 is made up of 14 amino acids. In germline, CDR1 is MNHNY, CDR2 SVGAGI (reference sequence). CDR3 sequence: CASSYAARDYGYTF. In nucleotides, the CDR3 is TGTGCCAGCAGTTACGCCGCCCGCGACTATGGCTACACCTTC.

The CDR3 is CASSGHRGLETQYF. CDR3 nucleotide sequence: TGTGCCAGCAGTGGGCACAGGGGGCTGGAGACCCAGTACTTC. V usage is TRBV2 and J usage is TRBJ2-5, with 9 bases lining up with TRBD1. The V segment lost 4 bases and the J segment 5 bases; nucleotides outside the gene matches: 5. Germline V gives CDR1 SNHLY, CDR2 FYNNEI. This CDR3 is built from 14 residues.

The CDR3 loop reads CASSLVLAGADTQYF. The DNA of the CDR3 is TGTGCCAGCAGCTTAGTACTAGCGGGGGCAGATACGCAGTATTTT. V is TRBV7-8 and J is TRBJ2-3; TRBD2 agrees at 11 bases. This CDR3 region has 15 residues. V lost 1 base, J lost 4 bases, and 1 base stayed unmatched. The germline CDR1 and CDR2 sequences are SGHVS and FQNEAQ.

The genes are TRBV6-1 and TRBJ1-2; D perhaps matches TRBD1 (6 bases). Trimming removed 6 bases from V and 2 bases from J, with 16 bases in between. There are 15 residues in the CDR3. CDR1 and CDR2 (germline): MNHNS, SASEGT. The CDR3 here is CASSPGTNKNYGYTF. The DNA for the CDR3 is TGTGCCAGCAGCCCCGGGACAAACAAAAACTATGGCTACACCTTC.

The rearrangement uses TRBV2 and TRBJ1-5, with 10 bases lining up with TRBD1. The junction had 6 bases not matched to a gene; V was cut back by 7 bases and J by 3 bases. Germline V gene lookup returns CDR1 SNHLY and CDR2 FYNNEI. This CDR3 contains 15 residues. CDR3 loop: CASTQGQGNNQPQHF. The CDR3 bases are TGTGCCAGCACTCAGGGACAGGGGAACAATCAGCCCCAGCATTTT.

This chain joins TRBV2 and TRBJ2-7; the D gene is possibly TRBD2 (5 bases). V was cut by 6 bases and J by 4 bases, with 22 bases left in between. Germline CDR1 and CDR2: SNHLY and FYNNEI. The CDR3 is 16 residues long. The CDR3 is CASSFLRVEGSYEQYF. The CDR3 DNA is TGTGCCAGCAGCTTCCTTAGGGTAGAGGGCTCATACGAGCAGTACTTC.

This chain uses TRBV7-8 with TRBJ2-7; 9 bases match TRBD2. Trimming took 2 bases from V and 2 from J; bases not matched to a gene: 7. Germline CDR1 is SGHVS and CDR2 is FQNEAQ. The CDR3 is 16 residues long. This CDR3 is CASSLTGTSKAYEQYF. The CDR3 DNA reads as TGTGCCAGCAGCTTAACCGGGACTAGCAAGGCCTACGAGCAGTACTTC.